These T cell receptor beta chains were read from a single sample in a study of OX40 agonist ivuxolimab in advanced cancers. Assay: immunoSEQ multiplex PCR; the TCRdb copy retains only in-frame clones and omits some. The table shows over 45,000 clones, with roughly 90% occurring only once. Source: CD4+ or CD8+ T cells sorted from blood, taken in a trial of the OX40 agonist ivuxolimab. The receptors shown here come from an adult with an advanced solid tumor such as melanoma, head and neck, liver or kidney cancer. Each CDR3 is given with its conserved first and last residue. Fields, in order: J gene, CDR3 length, D gene, clone size, V gene, CDR3 DNA, CDR3 protein. A D gene is named only where the DNA matches it firmly. Where a row states a size, it is once, few, many or the class of an expanded clone; other rows omit it.

J: TRBJ2-3; length: 15; D: NA; size: NA; V: TRBV11-2; DNA: TGTGCCACCTCCCCGGGGTATTCCGACACAGATACGCAGTATTTT; CDR3: CATSPGYSDTDTQYF
J: TRBJ1-4; length: 16; D: NA; size: NA; V: TRBV15; DNA: TGTGCCACCAGCAGAGTAACGGGCGCAACTAATGAAAAACTGTTTTTT; CDR3: CATSRVTGATNEKLFF
J: TRBJ2-7; length: 17; D: TRBD2; size: NA; V: TRBV10-1; DNA: TGCGCCAGCTCCCCGGGACTAGCGGGAGGGTCATCCTACGAGCAGTACTTC; CDR3: CASSPGLAGGSSYEQYF
J: TRBJ1-3; length: 16; D: TRBD1; size: NA; V: TRBV5-6; DNA: TGTGCCAGCAGCTTGGCCGGTCAGGGGGCTGGAAACACCATATATTTT; CDR3: CASSLAGQGAGNTIYF
J: TRBJ2-7; length: 14; D: TRBD1; size: NA; V: TRBV6-6; DNA: TGTGCCAGCAGTTACTCGGGACAGGGATCCGAGCAGTACTTC; CDR3: CASSYSGQGSEQYF
J: TRBJ2-3; length: 14; D: NA; size: NA; V: TRBV7-6; DNA: TGTGCCAGCAGCTTTTTAGGGGCCGCAGATACGCAGTATTTT; CDR3: CASSFLGAADTQYF
J: TRBJ1-1; length: 18; D: NA; size: NA; V: TRBV10-3; DNA: TGTGCCATCAGTAAACGACCTCAGGGGTGGGGGTTGAACACTGAAGCTTTCTTT; CDR3: CAISKRPQGWGLNTEAFF
J: TRBJ2-1; length: 16; D: TRBD2; size: NA; V: TRBV9; DNA: TGTGCCAGCAGCGACTCCGGGACTAGCGGTCATGGTGAGCAGTTCTTC; CDR3: CASSDSGTSGHGEQFF
J: TRBJ1-1; length: 15; D: NA; size: few; V: TRBV5-1; DNA: TGCGCCAGCAGCCCATGGGCCATCATGAACACTGAAGCTTTCTTT; CDR3: CASSPWAIMNTEAFF
J: TRBJ2-2; length: 14; D: NA; size: NA; V: TRBV13; DNA: TGTGCCAGCAGCTTAGTCGGGGAAGGCGGGGAGCTGTTTTTT; CDR3: CASSLVGEGGELFF